This T cell receptor (beta chain) is from a study of CD8 T cells in ankylosing spondylitis. Whole-study results and caveats: Reportedly, disease-linked clones are significantly enriched in ankylosing spondylitis patients' matched synovial fluid.

On this clonotype itself: What it binds is unknown.

TCRdb reprocessed the 5' RACE reads via MiXCR and lists one record per CDR3 protein. The sample contains around 250,000 distinct CDR3 sequences, about 10% of which appear only once. Trimming left V 5 bases short and J 4 bases short, with 11 bases between. The CDR3 consists of 14 residues. Germline V gene data show CDR1 as SGHTA and CDR2 as FQGTGA. The receptor comes from a male donor with ankylosing spondylitis or in good health (not recorded which). The V call is TRBV7-3, the J call TRBJ2-2; a weak D match, TRBD2 (5 bases). The sequenced material came from blood, either unsorted or a sorted T cell fraction (not recorded which). This CDR3 is CASSQRTGTGELFF. CDR3 nucleotides: TGTGCCAGCAGCCAGAGGACTGGCACCGGGGAGCTGTTTTTT.